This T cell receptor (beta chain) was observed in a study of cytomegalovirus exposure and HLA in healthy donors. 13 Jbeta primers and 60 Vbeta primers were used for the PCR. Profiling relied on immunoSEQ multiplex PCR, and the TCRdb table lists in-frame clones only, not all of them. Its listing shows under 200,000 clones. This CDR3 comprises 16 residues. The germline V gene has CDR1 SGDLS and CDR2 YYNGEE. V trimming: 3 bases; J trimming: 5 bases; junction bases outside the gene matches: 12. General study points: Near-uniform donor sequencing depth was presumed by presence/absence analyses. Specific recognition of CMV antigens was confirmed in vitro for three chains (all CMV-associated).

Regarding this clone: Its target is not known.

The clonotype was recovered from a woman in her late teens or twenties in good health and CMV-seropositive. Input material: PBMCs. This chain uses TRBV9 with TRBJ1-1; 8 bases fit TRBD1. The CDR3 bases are TGTGCCAGCAGCGCCTACTCCAGGGGGCGCTTGACTGAAGCTTTCTTT. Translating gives CASSAYSRGRLTEAFF.